The 2 T cell receptor beta chains presented below share a single source sample, sequenced in a study of tumour-infiltrating T cells in Burkitt lymphoma. Clones were read by immunoSEQ multiplex PCR, and TCRdb kept only the in-frame ones, dropping some. Here the sample spans about 4,900 clones, under 13% being singletons. The sample consisted of tumor tissue. The receptors here all came from a human donor with diffuse large B-cell lymphoma.

This clone appeared a few times. J is TRBJ1-6 and V is TRBV9; D is unclear. CDR1 and CDR2 (germline): SGDLS, YYNGEE. CDR3 length equals 15 residues. V was trimmed by 4 bases and J by 6 bases, leaving 14 bases between them. The CDR3 reads CASSIGLTSNSPLHF. CDR3 nucleotides: TGTGCCAGCAGCATAGGACTGACTAGTAATTCACCCCTCCACTTT.

The chain combines TRBV7-2 with TRBJ1-2; D is possibly TRBD1 (6 bases). Germline loops: CDR1 SGHTA, CDR2 FQGNSA. This CDR3 spans 15 amino acids. Trimming took off 5 bases at V and 8 bases at J, with 21 bases between the two ends. The CDR3 protein is CASSAAGTPRGGYTF. CDR3 coding DNA: TGTGCCAGCAGCGCAGCCGGGACACCTAGGGGAGGCTACACCTTC.